The 27 T cell receptor beta chains below were found in one sample sequenced in a study of T cells in Graves' hyperthyroidism and ophthalmopathy. RNA transcripts yielded amplified TCR beta CDR3 regions. The study used the HTBI primer set for a first-round RT-PCR of the TCR CDR3. From the multiplex PCR reads, TCRdb called clonotypes with MiXCR, one entry per CDR3 protein. The sample carries a few hundred thousand distinct CDR3 sequences, about a sixth recorded once. Sequencing was carried out using blood. The receptors shown here come from a man aged 40-50 years with Graves' hyperthyroidism.

Many counts were recorded for this clonotype. This chain uses TRBV12-3 or TRBV12-4 with TRBJ2-7, with D tentatively TRBD2 (5 bases). This CDR3 is 12 amino acids long. Trimming took off 0 bases at V and 5 bases at J, with 5 bases between the two ends. The CDR3 loop reads CASSLAGDEQYF. The CDR3, as DNA: TGTGCCAGCAGTTTAGCCGGGGACGAGCAGTACTTC.

This clonotype was counted many times. The gene calls are TRBV28 and TRBJ1-1; tentatively, D is TRBD1 (6 bases). The CDR3 sequence is 12 residues long. V lost 5 bases to trimming and J lost 12 bases, with 16 bases between them. Germline V gene sequence: CDR1 MDHEN, CDR2 SYDVKM. The CDR3 sequence: CASSLDSGVPFF. CDR3 nucleotide sequence: TGTGCCAGCAGTCTCGATTCAGGGGTACCTTTCTTT.

A few counts support this clonotype. The gene calls are TRBV3-1 and TRBJ2-2; D is perhaps TRBD1 or TRBD2 (5 bases each). V lost 0 bases to trimming and J lost 13 bases, with 12 bases between them. This CDR3 comprises 13 residues. The germline V gene has CDR1 LGHDT and CDR2 YNNKEL (reference sequence). CDR3 amino acids: CASSQDRGQALFF. DNA of the CDR3: TGTGCCAGCAGCCAAGATCGGGGCCAGGCGCTGTTTTTT.

This clonotype has a count of ten or more. The chain employs TRBV28 and TRBJ1-1; no clear D. Germline V gene sequence: CDR1 MDHEN, CDR2 SYDVKM. This CDR3 is built from 14 residues. V was pared by 7 bases and J by 7 bases, with 19 bases between. For the CDR3, the DNA is TGTGCCAGCACCCCAGGTCGGGATAAGGGTGAAGCTTTCTTT. Encoded protein: CASTPGRDKGEAFF. The full variable domain, with the rest looked up from reference TRBV28 and TRBJ1-1, is DVKVTQSSRYLVKRTGEKVFLECVQDMDHENMFWYRQDPGLGLRLIYFSYDVKMKEKGDIPEGYSVSREKKERFSLILESASTNQTSMYLCASTPGRDKGEAFFGQGTRLTVV.

For this clonotype: This clone may be a read error of a much larger clone one base away. This chain joins TRBV6-5 and TRBJ2-3; no clear D gene. CDR1 is MNHEY and CDR2 is SVGAGI in the germline V gene. The CDR3 loop spans 13 amino acids. The CDR3 sequence: CGSSYRSTDTQYF. CDR3 nucleotide sequence: TGTGGCAGCAGTTACCGGAGCACAGATACGCAGTATTTT.

This clonotype was observed a handful of times. V gene TRBV9 combines with J gene TRBJ1-2; TRBD1 agrees at 7 bases. V trimming: 0 bases; J trimming: 8 bases; junction bases outside the gene matches: 16. From germline, CDR1 is SGDLS and CDR2 YYNGEE. The length of the CDR3 is 17 residues. The CDR3 coding sequence is TGTGCCAGCAGCGTAGACCCCTCGCTACAGGGGCCAGGAGGCTACACCTTC. Encoded protein: CASSVDPSLQGPGGYTF.

This clonotype was seen many times. CDR3 protein: CASSPGSASYEQYF. In DNA, the CDR3 is TGCGCCAGCTCCCCGGGCTCGGCTTCCTACGAGCAGTACTTC. The chain combines TRBV5-1 with TRBJ2-7; unclear D gene. The V end lost 7 bases, the J end lost 1 base, and 15 bases lay between the germline ends. From germline, CDR1 is SGHRS and CDR2 YFSETQ. This CDR3 is built from 14 residues.

The rearrangement joins TRBV5-1 to TRBJ1-4; D gene ambiguous. Per germline, CDR1 SGHRS and CDR2 YFSETQ. The CDR3 is 16 amino acids. V lost 4 bases and J 0 bases, leaving 13 bases between the germline ends. The chain's CDR3 is CASSPTARATNEKLFF. DNA of the CDR3: TGCGCCAGCAGCCCCACCGCAAGGGCAACTAATGAAAAACTGTTTTTT.

The rearrangement links TRBV4-2 to TRBJ2-7; possibly TRBD1 for D (6 bases). From germline, CDR1 is LGHNA and CDR2 YNFKEQ. The CDR3 extends over 15 amino acids. The V gene lost 4 bases and the J gene lost 0 bases, with 13 bases spanning the gap. Here the CDR3 reads CASSPQGPHSYEQYF. Here the CDR3 DNA reads TGTGCCAGCAGCCCCCAGGGGCCCCACTCCTACGAGCAGTACTTC.

Ten or more counts support this clonotype. The chain uses TRBV7-9 and TRBJ2-7; the D call may be TRBD1 or TRBD2 (6 bases each). This CDR3 comprises 14 residues. CDR1 and CDR2 (germline): SEHNR, FQNEAQ (reference sequence). The V gene lost 3 bases and the J gene lost 5 bases, with 14 bases spanning the gap. The CDR3 region is CASSLGGGPNEQYF. In DNA, the CDR3 is TGTGCCAGCAGCTTGGGTGGGGGGCCAAACGAGCAGTACTTC.

The chain couples TRBV6-5 to TRBJ2-1, with D perhaps TRBD1 or TRBD2 (5 bases each). The CDR3 is 18 residues long. The V and J ends lost 0 bases and 2 bases respectively, with 17 bases between them. CDR1 is MNHEY and CDR2 is SVGAGI in the germline V gene. For the CDR3, the DNA is TGTGCCAGCAGTTACTCGTACCGGGACGCCCACACCTACAATGAGCAGTTCTTC. Residues: CASSYSYRDAHTYNEQFF.

The rearrangement joins TRBV7-8 to TRBJ2-3; 7 bases align to TRBD2. This CDR3 contains 12 residues. J was trimmed by 8 bases and V by 6 bases; bases with no gene match: 5. Germline V gene sequence: CDR1 SGHVS, CDR2 FQNEAQ. CDR3 residues: CASSYGGITQYF. The CDR3 region has the DNA TGTGCCAGCAGTTACGGGGGGATTACGCAGTATTTT.

This clonotype was picked up a small number of times. The J gene is TRBJ1-5, the V gene TRBV7-9, with a possible D match to TRBD1 (6 bases). Germline V gene lookup returns CDR1 SEHNR and CDR2 FQNEAQ (reference sequence). Between the trimmed V and J ends, which lost 1 base and 4 bases, there was a span of 11 bases. The CDR3 is 15 amino acids. The CDR3 DNA reads TGTGCCAGCAGCTTAGAGGGGGGGTGGAATCAGCCCCAGCATTTT. It translates to CASSLEGGWNQPQHF.

This clonotype was found many times. This chain links TRBV7-9 with TRBJ2-1; TRBD2 aligns across 9 bases. Per germline, CDR1 SEHNR and CDR2 FQNEAQ (reference sequence). The J segment lost 8 bases and the V segment lost 2 bases, leaving 4 bases of the junction unmatched. The CDR3 is made up of 14 amino acids. CDR3: CASSLNSGGDEQFF. DNA of the CDR3: TGTGCCAGCAGCTTAAATAGCGGGGGAGATGAGCAGTTCTTC. The full variable domain, in which reference TRBV7-9 and TRBJ2-1 provide the parts outside the CDR3, is DTGVSQNPRHKITKRGQNVTFRCDPISEHNRLYWYRQTLGQGPEFLTYFQNEAQLEKSRLLSDRFSAERPKGSFSTLEIQRTEQGDSAMYLCASSLNSGGDEQFFGPGTRLTVL.

The chain has TRBV9 and TRBJ1-6; TRBD1 matches 7 bases. Germline loops: CDR1 SGDLS, CDR2 YYNGEE. J was trimmed by 8 bases and V by 4 bases; bases with no gene match: 9. This CDR3 contains 15 residues. CDR3 region: CASSPGRDSDSPLHF. The CDR3, as DNA: TGTGCCAGCAGCCCGGGGCGGGACAGCGATTCACCCCTCCACTTT.

This clonotype has ten or more counts. The chain couples TRBV5-6 to TRBJ2-7; the D gene is possibly TRBD1 (7 bases). This CDR3 spans 13 amino acids. Trimming removed 2 bases at V and 6 bases at J, with 12 bases between. The germline V gene encodes CDR1 SGHDT and CDR2 YYEEEE. The CDR3 DNA reads TGTGCCAGCAGCTTCCAGGGGGGCCTCGAGCAGTACTTC. This sequence encodes CASSFQGGLEQYF.

This clonotype was seen repeatedly, ten times or more. This chain uses TRBV10-3 with TRBJ2-3; D is uncertain. The CDR3 extends over 13 amino acids. The V gene's germline CDR1 is ENHRY and CDR2 SYGVKD. V shed 9 bases and J shed 0 bases, with 10 bases lying between them. CDR3 loop: CAIGEASTDTQYF. For the CDR3, the DNA is TGTGCCATTGGGGAAGCTAGCACAGATACGCAGTATTTT.

This clonotype was recorded at least ten times. This chain links TRBV7-3 with TRBJ2-3, with unresolved D. The germline V gene encodes CDR1 SGHTA and CDR2 FQGTGA. V was trimmed by 2 bases and J by 0 bases, leaving 12 bases between them. The CDR3 loop spans 16 amino acids. The DNA of the CDR3 is TGTGCCAGCAGCTTATTCCGGGCGCTGAGCACAGATACGCAGTATTTT. Its protein is CASSLFRALSTDTQYF.

There are many counts of this clonotype. The V gene is TRBV30, the J gene TRBJ1-2; unclear D gene. Germline loops: CDR1 GTSNPN, CDR2 SVGIG (reference sequence). This CDR3 contains 11 residues. V lost 3 bases, J lost 2 bases, and 4 bases lay in between. CDR3 amino acids: CAWSQNYGYTF. The CDR3 coding sequence is TGTGCCTGGAGCCAAAACTATGGCTACACCTTC.

This clonotype was counted at least ten times. The V and J genes are TRBV10-1 and TRBJ1-6; D not certain. From germline, CDR1 is WNHNN and CDR2 SYGVQD (reference sequence). The V end was cut by 4 bases, the J end by 7 bases, with 8 bases between. CDR3 length: 13 amino acids. CDR3 bases: TGCGCCAGCAGTGGCTTCAGGAATTCACCCCTCCACTTT. Its translation is CASSGFRNSPLHF.

This clonotype was recorded at least ten times. The genes are TRBV20-1 and TRBJ1-2; no clear D. The germline V and J ends were trimmed by 0 bases and 4 bases, with 9 bases remaining between them. Germline V CDR1 and CDR2: DFQATT, SNEGSKA (reference sequence). The CDR3 has 13 amino acids. The CDR3 nucleotides read TGCAGTGCTAGAGATCCAGATTTCTATGGCTACACCTTC. This codes for CSARDPDFYGYTF.

The rearrangement uses TRBV20-1 and TRBJ1-4; no clear D. This CDR3 is built from 14 residues. Germline CDR1 and CDR2: DFQATT and SNEGSKA (reference sequence). V dropped 6 bases and J dropped 5 bases, with 16 bases sitting between them. The DNA for the CDR3 is TGCAGTGCCTCAGGTGGGGAGAGCAATGAAAAACTGTTTTTT. Its protein is CSASGGESNEKLFF.

This clonotype was observed a handful of times. The chain is built from TRBV2 and TRBJ1-5, with unresolved D. CDR1 SNHLY and CDR2 FYNNEI come from the germline V gene. There are 14 residues in the CDR3. The germline V and J ends were trimmed by 7 bases and 2 bases, with 12 bases remaining between them. The CDR3: CASMANWGNQPQHF. The CDR3 DNA follows: TGTGCCAGCATGGCCAACTGGGGCAATCAGCCCCAGCATTTT.

This clonotype has at least ten counts. This chain joins TRBV7-3 and TRBJ2-2; the D gene is possibly TRBD2 (5 bases). Germline lookup yields CDR1 SGHTA and CDR2 FQGTGA. The CDR3 is made up of 13 amino acids. V was pared by 3 bases and J by 6 bases, with 8 bases between. Written as DNA, the CDR3 is TGTGCCAGCAGCTTCGGGGAAGCCGGGGAGCTGTTTTTT. Its protein product is CASSFGEAGELFF.

This clonotype was detected many times. The chain employs TRBV6-1 and TRBJ2-5; D ambiguous. V was cut by 5 bases and J by 1 base, with 8 bases left in between. The CDR3 runs 13 residues. Germline values: CDR1 MNHNS, CDR2 SASEGT. The CDR3 bases are TGTGCCAGCAGTAGGCGGCCCCAAGAGACCCAGTACTTC. Encoded protein: CASSRRPQETQYF.

This chain links TRBV6-6 with TRBJ2-7, with D hard to call. The CDR3 contains 14 residues. Per germline, CDR1 MNHNY and CDR2 SVGAGI (reference sequence). With 2 bases removed from V and 3 bases from J, the gap between germline ends came to 11 bases. CDR3 DNA sequence: TGTGCCAGCAGTTACCCTGGACGGAGCTACGAGCAGTACTTC. Protein product: CASSYPGRSYEQYF.

Regarding this clonotype: Given a much more abundant clone one base away, this may be a read error. This chain connects TRBV5-1 to TRBJ2-3; 10 bases match TRBD1. CDR3 size: 19 residues. CDR1 and CDR2 from the germline V gene are SGHRS and YFSETQ. CDR3 DNA sequence: TGCGCCAGAAGCTTGGTACTTGGGACAGGGGTAAGGCGGACAGATACGCAGTATTTT. Its translation: CARSLVLGTGVRRTDTQYF.